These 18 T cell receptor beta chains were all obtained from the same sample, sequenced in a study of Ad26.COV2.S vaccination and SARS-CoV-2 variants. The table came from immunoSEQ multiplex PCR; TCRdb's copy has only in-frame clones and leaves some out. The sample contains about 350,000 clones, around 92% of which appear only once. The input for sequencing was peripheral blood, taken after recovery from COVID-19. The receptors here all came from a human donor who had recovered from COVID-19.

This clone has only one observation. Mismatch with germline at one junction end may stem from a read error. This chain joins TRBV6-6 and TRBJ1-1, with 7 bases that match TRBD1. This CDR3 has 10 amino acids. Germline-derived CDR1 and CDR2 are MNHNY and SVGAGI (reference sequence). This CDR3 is CASSYGRGFF. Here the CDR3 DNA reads TGTGCCAGCAGTTACGGCAGGGGGTTTTTT.

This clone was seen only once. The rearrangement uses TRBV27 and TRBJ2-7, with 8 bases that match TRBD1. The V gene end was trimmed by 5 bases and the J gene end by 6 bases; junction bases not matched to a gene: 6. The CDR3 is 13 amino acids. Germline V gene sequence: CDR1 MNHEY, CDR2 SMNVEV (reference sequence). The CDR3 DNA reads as TGTGCCAGCAGTCCAGGACAGGGCGTCGAGCAGTACTTC. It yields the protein CASSPGQGVEQYF.

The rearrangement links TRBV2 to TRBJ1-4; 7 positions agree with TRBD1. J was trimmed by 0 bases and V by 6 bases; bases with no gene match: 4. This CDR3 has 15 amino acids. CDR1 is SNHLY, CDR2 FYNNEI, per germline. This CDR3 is CASRAQGATNEKLFF. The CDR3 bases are TGTGCCAGCAGGGCGCAGGGGGCAACTAATGAAAAACTGTTTTTT.

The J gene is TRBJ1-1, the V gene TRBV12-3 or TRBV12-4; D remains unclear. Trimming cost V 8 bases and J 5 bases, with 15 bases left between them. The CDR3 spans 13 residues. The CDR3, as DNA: TGTGCCAGCCCCCCTTCATTGGGGACTGAAGCTTTCTTT. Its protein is CASPPSLGTEAFF.

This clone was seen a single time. The CDR3 sequence is CASRLPGRHEQFF. The CDR3 DNA is TGTGCCAGCAGACTTCCAGGGCGCCATGAGCAGTTCTTC. The chain is built from TRBV7-2 and TRBJ2-1, with D possibly being TRBD1 (5 bases). CDR3 length equals 13 residues. V lost 6 bases and J 8 bases, leaving 14 bases between the germline ends. The germline gives CDR1 SGHTA, CDR2 FQGNSA.

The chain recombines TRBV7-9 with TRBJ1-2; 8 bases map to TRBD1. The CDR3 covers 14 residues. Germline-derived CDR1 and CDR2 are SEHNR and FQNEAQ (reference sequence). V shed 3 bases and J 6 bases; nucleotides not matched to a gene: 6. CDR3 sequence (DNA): TGTGCCAGCAGCTTCGGCAGGGGGCTCGATGGCTACACCTTC. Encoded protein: CASSFGRGLDGYTF.

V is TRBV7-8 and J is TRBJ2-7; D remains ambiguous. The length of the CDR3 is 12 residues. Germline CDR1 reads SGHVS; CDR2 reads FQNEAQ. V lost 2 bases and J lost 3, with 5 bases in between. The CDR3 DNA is TGTGCCAGCAGCTTACCGGGCTACGAGCAGTACTTC. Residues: CASSLPGYEQYF.

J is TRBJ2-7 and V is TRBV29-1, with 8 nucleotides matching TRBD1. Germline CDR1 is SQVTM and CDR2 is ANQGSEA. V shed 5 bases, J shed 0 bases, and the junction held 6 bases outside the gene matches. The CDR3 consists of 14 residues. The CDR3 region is CSVRDRTFSYEQYF. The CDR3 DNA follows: TGCAGCGTTAGGGACAGGACTTTCTCCTACGAGCAGTACTTC.

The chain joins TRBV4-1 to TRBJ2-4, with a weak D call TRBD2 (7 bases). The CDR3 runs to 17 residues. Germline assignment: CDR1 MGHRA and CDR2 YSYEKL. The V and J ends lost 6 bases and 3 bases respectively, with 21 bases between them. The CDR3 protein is CASRQNRGGRGKNIQYF. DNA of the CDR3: TGCGCCAGCAGACAGAATAGGGGGGGCAGGGGCAAAAACATTCAGTACTTC.

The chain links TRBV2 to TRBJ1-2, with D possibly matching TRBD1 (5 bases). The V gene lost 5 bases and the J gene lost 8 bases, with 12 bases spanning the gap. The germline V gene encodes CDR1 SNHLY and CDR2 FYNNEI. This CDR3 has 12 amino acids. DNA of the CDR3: TGTGCCAGCAGTACCGTGAAGGGGGGCTACACCTTC. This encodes CASSTVKGGYTF.

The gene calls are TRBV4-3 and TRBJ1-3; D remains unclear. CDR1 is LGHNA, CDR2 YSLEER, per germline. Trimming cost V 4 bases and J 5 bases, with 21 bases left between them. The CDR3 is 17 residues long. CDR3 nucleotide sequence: TGCGCCAGCAGCCCAACACACGGCAGGCCACAGAGAAACACCATATATTTT. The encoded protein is CASSPTHGRPQRNTIYF.

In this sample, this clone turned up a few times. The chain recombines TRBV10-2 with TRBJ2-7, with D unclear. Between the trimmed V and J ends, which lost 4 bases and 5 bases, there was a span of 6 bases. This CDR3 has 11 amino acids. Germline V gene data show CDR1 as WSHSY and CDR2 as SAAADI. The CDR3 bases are TGCGCCAGCAGTGTGACCAACGAGCAGTACTTC. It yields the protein CASSVTNEQYF.

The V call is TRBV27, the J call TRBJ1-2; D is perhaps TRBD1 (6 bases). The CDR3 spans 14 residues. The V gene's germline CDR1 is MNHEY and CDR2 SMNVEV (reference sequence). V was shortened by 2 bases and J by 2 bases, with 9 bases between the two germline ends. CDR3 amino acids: CASSLNRENYGYTF. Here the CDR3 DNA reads TGTGCCAGCAGTTTAAACAGGGAGAACTATGGCTACACCTTC.

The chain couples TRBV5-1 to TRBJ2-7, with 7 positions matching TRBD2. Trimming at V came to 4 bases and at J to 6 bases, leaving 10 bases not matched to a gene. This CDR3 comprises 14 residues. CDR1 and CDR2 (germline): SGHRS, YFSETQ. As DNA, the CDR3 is TGCGCCAGCAGCGCCTCGGGGGGTTCAGGCGAGCAGTACTTC. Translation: CASSASGGSGEQYF.

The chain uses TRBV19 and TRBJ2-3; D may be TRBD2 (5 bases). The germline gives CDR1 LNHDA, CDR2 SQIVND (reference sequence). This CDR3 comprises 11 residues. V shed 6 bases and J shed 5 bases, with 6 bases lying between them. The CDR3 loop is CASRRGDTQYF. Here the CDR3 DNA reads TGTGCCAGTAGACGGGGAGATACGCAGTATTTT. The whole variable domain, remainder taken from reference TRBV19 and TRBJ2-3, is DGGITQSPKYLFRKEGQNVTLSCEQNLNHDAMYWYRQDPGQGLRLIYYSQIVNDFQKGDIAEGYSVSREKKESFPLTVTSAQKNPTAFYLCASRRGDTQYFGPGTRLTVL.

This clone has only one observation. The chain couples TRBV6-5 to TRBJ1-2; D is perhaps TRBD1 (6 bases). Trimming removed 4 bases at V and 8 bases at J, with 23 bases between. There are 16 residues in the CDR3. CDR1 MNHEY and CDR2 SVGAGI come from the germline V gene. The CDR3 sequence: CASSLSGLTLDRGYTF. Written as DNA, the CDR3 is TGTGCCAGCAGTTTATCCGGCCTGACCCTTGACAGGGGCTACACCTTC.

The CDR3 DNA is TGTGCCAGCAGCCACCCCGTCCGGGGGCAAGAGACCCAGTACTTC. This codes for CASSHPVRGQETQYF. The gene calls are TRBV3-1 (or the pseudogene TRBV3-2) and TRBJ2-5; D possibly corresponds to TRBD2 (6 bases). The CDR3 spans 15 residues. Germline loops: CDR1 LGHDT, CDR2 YNNKEL (reference sequence). Trimming took off 3 bases at V and 2 bases at J, with 13 bases between the two ends.

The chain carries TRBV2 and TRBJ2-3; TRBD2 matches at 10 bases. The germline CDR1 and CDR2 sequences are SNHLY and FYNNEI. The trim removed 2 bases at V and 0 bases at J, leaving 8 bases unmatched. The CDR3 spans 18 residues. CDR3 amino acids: CASSELVSGGPSTDTQYF. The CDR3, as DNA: TGTGCCAGCAGTGAATTGGTTAGCGGGGGGCCGAGCACAGATACGCAGTATTTT. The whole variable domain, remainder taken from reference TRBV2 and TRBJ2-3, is EPEVTQTPSHQVTQMGQEVILRCVPISNHLYFYWYRQILGQKVEFLVSFYNNEISEKSEIFDDQFSVERPDGSNFTLKIRSTKLEDSAMYFCASSELVSGGPSTDTQYFGPGTRLTVL.